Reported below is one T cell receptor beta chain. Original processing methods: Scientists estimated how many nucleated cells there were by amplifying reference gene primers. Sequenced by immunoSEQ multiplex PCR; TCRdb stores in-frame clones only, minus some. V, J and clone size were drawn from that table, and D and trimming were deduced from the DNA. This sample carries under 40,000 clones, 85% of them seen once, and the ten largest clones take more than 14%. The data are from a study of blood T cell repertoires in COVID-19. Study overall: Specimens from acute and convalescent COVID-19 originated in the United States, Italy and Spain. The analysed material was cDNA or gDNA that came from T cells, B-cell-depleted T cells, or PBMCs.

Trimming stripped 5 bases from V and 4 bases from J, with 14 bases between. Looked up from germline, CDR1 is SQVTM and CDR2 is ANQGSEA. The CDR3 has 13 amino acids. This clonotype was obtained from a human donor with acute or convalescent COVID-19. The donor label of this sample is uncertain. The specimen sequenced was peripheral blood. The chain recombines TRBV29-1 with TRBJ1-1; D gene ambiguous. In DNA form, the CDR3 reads TGCAGCGTTACTAGGCAGGAGGGCACTGAAGCTTTCTTT. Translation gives CSVTRQEGTEAFF.